This TCR beta chain comes out of a study of cytotoxic CD8 clonotypes in ibrutinib-treated CLL. Study-level information: IGHV unmutated 17 to 18; relapsed/refractory about 10; treatment-naive about 15.

The table came from immunoSEQ multiplex PCR; TCRdb's copy has only in-frame clones and leaves some out. The profile covers about 140,000 clones, with under 95% appearing a single time and about 10% taken by the ten largest. Germline values: CDR1 LNHDA, CDR2 SQIVND (reference sequence). V lost 7 bases and J lost 7; bases outside the gene matches: 12. This CDR3 is 15 amino acids long. The sequence came from a human donor with chronic lymphocytic leukemia. The chain joins TRBV19 to TRBJ1-5, with TRBD1 matching over 8 bases. The starting material was PBMCs, obtained after 12 months of ibrutinib treatment. CDR3 loop: CASTTAGGGVQPQHF. Written as DNA, the CDR3 is TGTGCCAGTACCACGGCAGGGGGCGGGGTGCAGCCCCAGCATTTT. The full variable domain, in which reference TRBV19 and TRBJ1-5 provide the parts outside the CDR3, is DGGITQSPKYLFRKEGQNVTLSCEQNLNHDAMYWYRQDPGQGLRLIYYSQIVNDFQKGDIAEGYSVSREKKESFPLTVTSAQKNPTAFYLCASTTAGGGVQPQHFGDGTRLSIL.